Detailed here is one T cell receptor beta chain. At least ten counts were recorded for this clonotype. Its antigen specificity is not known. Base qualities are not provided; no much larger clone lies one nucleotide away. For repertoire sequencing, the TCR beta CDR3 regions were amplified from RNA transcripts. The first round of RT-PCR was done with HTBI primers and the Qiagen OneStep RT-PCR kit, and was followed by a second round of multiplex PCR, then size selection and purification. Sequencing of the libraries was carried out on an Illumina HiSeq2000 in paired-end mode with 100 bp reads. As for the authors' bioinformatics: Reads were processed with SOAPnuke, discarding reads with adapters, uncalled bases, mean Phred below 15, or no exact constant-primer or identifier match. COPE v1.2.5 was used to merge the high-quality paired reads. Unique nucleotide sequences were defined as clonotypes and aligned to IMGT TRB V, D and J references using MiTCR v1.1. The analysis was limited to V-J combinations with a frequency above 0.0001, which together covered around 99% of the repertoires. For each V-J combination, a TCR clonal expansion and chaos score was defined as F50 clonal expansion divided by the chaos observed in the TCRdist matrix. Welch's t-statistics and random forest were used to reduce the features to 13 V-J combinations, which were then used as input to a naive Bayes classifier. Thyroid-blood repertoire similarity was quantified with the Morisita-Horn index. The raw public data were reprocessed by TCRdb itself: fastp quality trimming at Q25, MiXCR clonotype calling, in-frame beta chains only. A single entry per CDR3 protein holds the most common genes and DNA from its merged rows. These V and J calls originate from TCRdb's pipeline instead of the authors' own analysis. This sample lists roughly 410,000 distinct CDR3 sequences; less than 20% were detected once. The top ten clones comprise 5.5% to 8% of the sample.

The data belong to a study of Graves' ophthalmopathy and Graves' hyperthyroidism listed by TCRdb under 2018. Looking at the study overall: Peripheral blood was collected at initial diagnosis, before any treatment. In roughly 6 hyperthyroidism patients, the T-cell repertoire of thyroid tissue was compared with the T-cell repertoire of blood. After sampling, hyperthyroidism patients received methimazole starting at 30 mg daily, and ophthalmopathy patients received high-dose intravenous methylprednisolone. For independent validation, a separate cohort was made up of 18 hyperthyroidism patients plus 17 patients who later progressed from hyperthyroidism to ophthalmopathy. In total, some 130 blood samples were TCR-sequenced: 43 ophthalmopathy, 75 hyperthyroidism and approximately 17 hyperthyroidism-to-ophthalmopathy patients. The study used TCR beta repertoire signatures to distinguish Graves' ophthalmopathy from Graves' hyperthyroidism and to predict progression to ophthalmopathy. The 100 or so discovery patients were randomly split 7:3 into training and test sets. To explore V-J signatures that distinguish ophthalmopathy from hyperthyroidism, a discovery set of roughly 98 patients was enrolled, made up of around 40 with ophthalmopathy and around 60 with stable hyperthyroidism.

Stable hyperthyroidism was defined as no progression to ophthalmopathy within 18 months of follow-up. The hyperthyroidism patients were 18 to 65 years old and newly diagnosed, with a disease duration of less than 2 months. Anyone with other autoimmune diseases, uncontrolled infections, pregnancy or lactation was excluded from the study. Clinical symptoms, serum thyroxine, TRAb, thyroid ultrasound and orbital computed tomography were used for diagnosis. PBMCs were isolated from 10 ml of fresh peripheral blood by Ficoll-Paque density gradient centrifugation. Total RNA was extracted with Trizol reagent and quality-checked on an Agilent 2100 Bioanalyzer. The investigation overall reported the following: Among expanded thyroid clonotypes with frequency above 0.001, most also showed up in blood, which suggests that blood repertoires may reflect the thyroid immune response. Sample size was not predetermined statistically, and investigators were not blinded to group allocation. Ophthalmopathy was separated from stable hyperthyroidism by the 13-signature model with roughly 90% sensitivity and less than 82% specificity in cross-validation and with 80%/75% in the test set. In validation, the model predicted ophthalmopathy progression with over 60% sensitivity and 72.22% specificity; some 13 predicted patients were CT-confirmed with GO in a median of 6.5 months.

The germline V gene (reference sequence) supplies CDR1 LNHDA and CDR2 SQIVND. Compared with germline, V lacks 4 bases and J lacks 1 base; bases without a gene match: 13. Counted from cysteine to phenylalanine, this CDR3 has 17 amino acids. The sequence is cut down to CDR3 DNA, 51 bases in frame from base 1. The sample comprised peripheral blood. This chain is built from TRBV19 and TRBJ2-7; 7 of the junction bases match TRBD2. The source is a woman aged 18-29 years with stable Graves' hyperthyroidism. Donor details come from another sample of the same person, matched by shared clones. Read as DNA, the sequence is TGTGCCAGTAGTAGGGTGAGGCTAGCGGATTCTTCCTACGAGCAGTACTTC. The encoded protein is CASSRVRLADSSYEQYF.